These 26 T cell receptor beta chains were all obtained from the same sample, sequenced in a study of blood T cell repertoires in COVID-19. Repertoires were generated with immunoSEQ multiplex PCR, while TCRdb's copy carries only in-frame clones and drops some. Among about 97,000 clones, 75% to 95% were seen once, and the ten largest hold around 4.4%. The sequenced sample was peripheral blood. These receptors all come from a man between 18 and 29 years old with acute or convalescent COVID-19.

The CDR3 protein is CAWSVWGGRGHNEQFF. The DNA of the CDR3 is TGTGCCTGGAGTGTATGGGGCGGGAGGGGACACAATGAGCAGTTCTTC. This sequence joins TRBV30 and TRBJ2-1; the match to TRBD2 covers 9 bases. V lost 0 bases to trimming and J lost 5 bases; unmatched junction nucleotides: 8. Germline V gives CDR1 GTSNPN, CDR2 SVGIG (reference sequence). The CDR3 is made up of 16 amino acids.

The CDR3 nucleotides read TGTGCCACGCGACAGTCTATGAACACTGAAGCTTTCTTT. It encodes CATRQSMNTEAFF. The V call is TRBV19, the J call TRBJ1-1; tentatively, D is TRBD1 (5 bases). Looked up from germline, CDR1 is LNHDA and CDR2 is SQIVND (reference sequence). V was trimmed by 10 bases and J by 0 bases, leaving 12 bases between them. This CDR3 comprises 13 residues.

The chain links TRBV6-5 to TRBJ1-6; a possible D gene is TRBD1 (5 bases). Trimming took 10 bases from V and 9 from J, leaving 22 bases between them. Germline CDR1 is MNHEY and CDR2 is SVGAGI. The CDR3 extends over 15 amino acids. The CDR3 loop reads CATLPTATSGSPLHF. Written as DNA, the CDR3 is TGTGCCACCCTACCGACAGCGACCTCGGGTTCACCCCTCCACTTT.

This rearrangement joins TRBV5-1 to TRBJ2-7, with no clear D. Germline V gene sequence: CDR1 SGHRS, CDR2 YFSETQ. V lost 4 bases, J lost 0 bases, and 8 bases lay in between. The CDR3 contains 13 residues. The DNA of the CDR3 is TGCGCCAGCAGCGCCCTTAGCTCCTACGAGCAGTACTTC. Its protein is CASSALSSYEQYF.

The chain has TRBV20-1 and TRBJ2-3, with a possible D match to TRBD2 (6 bases). The CDR3 totals 16 residues. Germline V gene data show CDR1 as DFQATT and CDR2 as SNEGSKA (reference sequence). V was trimmed by 3 bases and J by 1 base, leaving 17 bases between them. CDR3 sequence reads: CSASGLAVTRTDTQYF. The CDR3 bases are TGCAGTGCTAGTGGGTTAGCGGTTACTCGCACAGATACGCAGTATTTT.

The V and J genes are TRBV18 and TRBJ2-7, with 8 nucleotides matching TRBD1. With 3 bases clipped from V and 6 bases from J, the junction kept 4 bases outside the gene matches. The CDR3 is 13 residues long. In germline, CDR1 is KGHSH, CDR2 LQKENI. The CDR3 reads CASSPDRGGEQYF. The CDR3 region has the DNA TGTGCCAGCTCACCTGACAGGGGAGGCGAGCAGTACTTC.

The chain couples TRBV9 to TRBJ2-4, with TRBD2 as a possible D gene (6 bases). This CDR3 is built from 13 residues. Germline V gives CDR1 SGDLS, CDR2 YYNGEE. V was cut by 0 bases and J by 5 bases, with 6 bases left in between. CDR3 bases: TGTGCCAGCAGCGTAGGCGGGGAAAACATTCAGTACTTC. Translating it yields CASSVGGENIQYF.

This sequence joins TRBV12-3 or TRBV12-4 and TRBJ2-5; perhaps TRBD1 as D (6 bases). The CDR3 has 13 amino acids. V was cut by 7 bases and J by 3 bases, with 12 bases left in between. The CDR3 DNA reads as TGTGCCAGCACCTCGGACAGCGAAGAGACCCAGTACTTC. It is translated as CASTSDSEETQYF.

V gene TRBV5-1 combines with J gene TRBJ2-1, with 12 positions matching TRBD2. Germline CDR1 SGHRS, CDR2 YFSETQ. The CDR3 is 17 amino acids. V trimming: 1 base; J trimming: 7 bases; junction bases outside the gene matches: 9. In DNA, the CDR3 is TGCGCCAGCAGCTTGTCACAGACTAGCGGGAGACAAAATGAGCAGTTCTTC. Its protein product is CASSLSQTSGRQNEQFF.

The rearrangement links TRBV5-4 to TRBJ1-6; 7 bases are shared with TRBD1. The trim removed 4 bases at V and 9 bases at J, leaving 10 bases unmatched. The germline V gene encodes CDR1 SGHNT and CDR2 YYREEE (reference sequence). CDR3 length: 15 amino acids. In nucleotides, the CDR3 is TGTGCCAGCAGCCTGATAGGGACAGAGGGTTCACCCCTCCACTTT. It specifies CASSLIGTEGSPLHF.

The rearrangement joins TRBV4-1 to TRBJ2-5; 12 bases align to TRBD2. CDR1 is MGHRA, CDR2 YSYEKL, per germline. The ends lost 6 bases at V and 5 bases at J; junction bases unmatched: 4. The CDR3 covers 14 residues. The CDR3: CASRRTSGMETQYF. The CDR3 DNA sequence: TGCGCCAGCAGACGGACTAGCGGGATGGAGACCCAGTACTTC.

The chain recombines TRBV12-2 with TRBJ2-5; the table gives TRBD2 as D, unverified against the DNA. TRBV12-2 is flagged as a pseudogene. The CDR3 totals 17 residues. CDR3 nucleotide sequence: TGTGCAAGTCGCTTAGATAATCTGGCGCGGGGTCAAGAGACCCAGTACTTC. Its translation is CASRLDNLARGQETQYF.

This chain joins TRBV29-1 and TRBJ1-3, with 9 bases lining up with TRBD1. Germline CDR1 is SQVTM and CDR2 is ANQGSEA. V was clipped by 4 bases and J by 1 base; unmatched bases: 5. This CDR3 is built from 15 residues. CDR3 residues: CSVVWDRASGNTIYF. Here the CDR3 DNA reads TGCAGCGTTGTATGGGACAGGGCATCTGGAAACACCATATATTTT.

The chain recombines TRBV30 with TRBJ1-2; possible D gene TRBD1, 6 bases. V was cut by 2 bases and J by 7 bases, with 14 bases left in between. Germline V gene lookup returns CDR1 GTSNPN and CDR2 SVGIG (reference sequence). The CDR3 loop spans 13 amino acids. In nucleotides, the CDR3 is TGTGCCTGGAGTAAGGCCTTAGGGGGTGGCTACACCTTC. Translating it yields CAWSKALGGGYTF.

The V and J genes are TRBV30 and TRBJ1-6, with a tentative D call TRBD1 (5 bases). From germline, CDR1 is GTSNPN and CDR2 SVGIG (reference sequence). The V gene lost 3 bases and the J gene lost 6 bases, with 18 bases spanning the gap. This CDR3 is 16 amino acids long. The CDR3 spells CAWRKPNPDSNSPLHF. The CDR3 nucleotides are TGTGCCTGGAGAAAGCCAAACCCCGACAGTAATTCACCCCTCCACTTT. Together with reference TRBV30 and TRBJ1-6, the CDR3 gives the full variable domain: SQTIHQWPATLVQPVGSPLSLECTVEGTSNPNLYWYRQAAGRGLQLLFYSVGIGQISSEVPQNLSASRPQDRQFILSSKKLLLSDSGFYLCAWRKPNPDSNSPLHFGNGTRLTVT.

Only one count was recorded for this clone. This chain connects TRBV9 to TRBJ2-3; D may be TRBD1 (6 bases). Germline CDR1 reads SGDLS; CDR2 reads YYNGEE. The CDR3 length is 15 residues. V was shortened by 3 bases and J by 6 bases, with 17 bases between the two germline ends. The chain's CDR3 is CASSATIGGADTQYF. DNA of the CDR3: TGTGCCAGCAGCGCCACTATAGGGGGAGCGGATACGCAGTATTTT. The complete variable domain, with remaining parts taken from reference TRBV9 and TRBJ2-3, reads DSGVTQTPKHLITATGQRVTLRCSPRSGDLSVYWYQQSLDQGLQFLIQYYNGEERAKGNILERFSAQQFPDLHSELNLSSLELGDSALYFCASSATIGGADTQYFGPGTRLTVL.

V usage is TRBV7-2 and J usage is TRBJ2-4; 8 bases line up with TRBD2. This CDR3 has 14 residues. V was pared by 2 bases and J by 9 bases, with 6 bases of the junction left unmatched. Germline-derived CDR1 and CDR2 are SGHTA and FQGNSA. The CDR3 protein is CASSLNRGGSIQYF. Here the CDR3 DNA reads TGTGCCAGCAGCTTAAATCGGGGGGGTTCCATTCAGTACTTC. Full variable domain (rest looked up from reference TRBV7-2 and TRBJ2-4): GAGVSQSPSNKVTEKGKDVELRCDPISGHTALYWYRQSLGQGLEFLIYFQGNSAPDKSGLPSDRFSAERTGGSVSTLTIQRTQQEDSAVYLCASSLNRGGSIQYFGAGTRLSVL.

Comments on this clone: One end of the junction does not line up with germline, which may come from a read error. This chain uses TRBV7-9 with TRBJ2-2, with 7 bases that match TRBD2. Germline CDR1 reads SEHNR; CDR2 reads FQNEAQ (reference sequence). This CDR3 is 16 amino acids long. Written as DNA, the CDR3 is TGTGCCAGCAGCCCTACTAGCGCCCTTAACACCGAGGAGCTGTTTTTT. Translating it yields CASSPTSALNTEELFF.

V gene TRBV5-8 combines with J gene TRBJ1-2; 7 positions agree with TRBD1. The germline CDR1 and CDR2 sequences are SGHTS and YDEGEE. The V gene end was trimmed by 4 bases and the J gene end by 3 bases; junction bases not matched to a gene: 6. The CDR3 loop spans 14 amino acids. The CDR3 DNA follows: TGTGCCAGCAGCCCTCGGACAGGACACTATGGCTACACCTTC. It codes for CASSPRTGHYGYTF. The full variable domain, rest sourced from reference TRBV5-8 and TRBJ1-2, is EAGVTQSPTHLIKTRGQQATLRCSPISGHTSVYWYQQALGLGLQFLLWYDEGEERNRGNFPPRFSGRQFPNYSSELNVNALELEDSALYLCASSPRTGHYGYTFGSGTRLTVV.

The chain couples TRBV3-1 (or the pseudogene TRBV3-2) to TRBJ1-6; D is unresolved. This CDR3 comprises 15 residues. With 1 base removed from V and 6 bases from J, the gap between germline ends came to 10 bases. Germline CDR1 is LGHDT and CDR2 is YNNKEL (reference sequence). The CDR3 bases are TGTGCCAGCAGCCAAGTTGGTCCAGGTAATTCACCCCTCCACTTT. It specifies CASSQVGPGNSPLHF.

V and J are TRBV5-1 and TRBJ2-1; D unclear. This CDR3 comprises 14 residues. Trimming took off 4 bases at V and 5 bases at J, with 13 bases between the two ends. Germline-derived CDR1 and CDR2 are SGHRS and YFSETQ. CDR3 region: CASSVPRSDNEQFF. CDR3 coding DNA: TGCGCCAGCAGCGTCCCGCGGTCCGACAATGAGCAGTTCTTC.

The rearrangement links TRBV5-5 to TRBJ2-7; 10 positions agree with TRBD1. This CDR3 is 15 amino acids long. Germline CDR1 is SGHKS and CDR2 is YYEKEE (reference sequence). V lost 0 bases and J lost 1; bases outside the gene matches: 1. In DNA form, the CDR3 reads TGTGCCAGCAGCTTGGAGGGACAGGGGTCCTACGAGCAGTACTTC. This codes for CASSLEGQGSYEQYF.

This chain connects TRBV19 to TRBJ1-2; D is possibly TRBD1 (5 bases). Deletions cut 2 bases from V and 4 bases from J, with 11 bases between. The CDR3 contains 14 residues. From germline, CDR1 is LNHDA and CDR2 SQIVND (reference sequence). The CDR3 sequence is CASSIIQDTYGYTF. The CDR3 DNA reads TGTGCCAGTAGTATAATCCAGGACACCTATGGCTACACCTTC.

The chain carries TRBV29-1 and TRBJ1-3; a weak D match, TRBD1 (5 bases). CDR1 SQVTM and CDR2 ANQGSEA come from the germline V gene. There are 11 residues in the CDR3. Trimming removed 7 bases from V and 9 bases from J, with 13 bases in between. The CDR3 sequence: CSGGEEGTIYF. In nucleotides, the CDR3 is TGCAGCGGGGGGGAGGAGGGCACCATATATTTT.

The chain employs TRBV5-1 and TRBJ2-5; 8 nucleotides align to TRBD2. The CDR3 runs 17 residues. Germline trimming cut 3 bases from V and 6 bases from J; bases unmatched to any gene: 16. The germline gives CDR1 SGHRS, CDR2 YFSETQ. The CDR3: CASSYLTGLEVLKTQYF. The CDR3 DNA follows: TGCGCCAGCAGCTACCTCACGGGACTAGAAGTCCTAAAGACCCAGTACTTC.

V usage is TRBV5-1 and J usage is TRBJ2-7; TRBD2 matches 8 bases. Per the germline V gene, CDR1 is SGHRS and CDR2 is YFSETQ. The CDR3 consists of 15 residues. V lost 2 bases and J lost 3; bases outside the gene matches: 7. CDR3 nucleotides: TGCGCCAGCAGCTTAGCGGGAGTTCTTATCTACGAGCAGTACTTC. This encodes CASSLAGVLIYEQYF.